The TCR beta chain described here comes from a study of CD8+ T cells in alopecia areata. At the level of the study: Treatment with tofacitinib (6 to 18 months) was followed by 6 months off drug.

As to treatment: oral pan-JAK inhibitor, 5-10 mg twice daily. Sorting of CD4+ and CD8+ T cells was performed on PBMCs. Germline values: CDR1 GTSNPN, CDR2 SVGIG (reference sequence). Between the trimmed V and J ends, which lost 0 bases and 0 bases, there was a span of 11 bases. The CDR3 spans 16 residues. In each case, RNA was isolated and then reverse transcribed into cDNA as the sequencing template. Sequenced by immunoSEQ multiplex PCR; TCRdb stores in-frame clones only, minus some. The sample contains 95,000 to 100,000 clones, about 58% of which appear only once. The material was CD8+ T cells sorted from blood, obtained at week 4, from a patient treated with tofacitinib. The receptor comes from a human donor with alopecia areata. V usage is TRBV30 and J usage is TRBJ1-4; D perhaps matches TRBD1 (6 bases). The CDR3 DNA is TGTGCCTGGAGTGTACTGGACAGCCCAACTAATGAAAAACTGTTTTTT. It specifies CAWSVLDSPTNEKLFF.